This T cell receptor (beta chain) was obtained from a study of shared clonotypes between healthy human individuals (dated by TCRdb to the early 2020s). In terms of the full investigation: The cohort included three men and a couple of women between 18 and 49 years of age. To increase sequencing depth and limit assay-specific biases, TCR repertoire library preparation and sequencing were carried out by different laboratories using diverse techniques. Between about 0.9 and 10 billion PBMCs per donor were obtained by leukapheresis. Blood TCR repertoires of a handful of healthy adults were deeply sequenced to estimate repertoire size and the extent of clonotype sharing between individuals.

Donors were healthy HIV-negative adults with no recently reported acute infections or vaccinations. Every donor was a Caucasian adult living in Nashville, Tennessee, USA. In the unsorted samples, roughly 90 million PBMCs were counted, and genomic DNA was extracted using the QIAamp DNA Blood Mini kit. Blood was collected by leukapheresis, and PBMCs were isolated by Ficoll-Histopaque density gradient centrifugation and then cryopreserved in liquid nitrogen vapor phase. The germline V gene specifies SGHTA as CDR1 and FQGNSA as CDR2. V is cut by 1 base and J by 1 base, and the space between the germline ends is 7 bases. The CDR3 goes from the cysteine to the phenylalanine over 14 residues. Here the CDR3 DNA is all that survives: 42 bases in frame from base 1. For this clone: Its antigen target is currently unknown. Per-base quality was not reported, and no clone a single base away is much larger than it.

Paper-wide results and their limitations: Only blood was sampled, and tissue TCR repertoires likely differ from those in blood. Pairwise subsampling indicated that sequencing depth was expected to affect the degree of clonotype sharing among donors. The genetic and exposure-history diversity represented was limited by the small number of donors.

Using the deep immunoSEQ assay, TCR CDR3 regions were amplified from genomic DNA by multiplex PCR. Extracted genomic DNA from each cell subset was distributed evenly across all wells of several immunoSEQ 96-well plates, and each plate was treated as a replicate. Each replicate PCR for unsorted PBMC received roughly 300 ng genomic DNA, equal to approximately 30,000 T cell genomes. Ten immunoSEQ deep assay plates were used to sequence the unsorted PBMC genomic DNA. The purified libraries were quantified using a Qubit 3.0 fluorometer, sized with a Bioanalyzer 2100, and then quantified again using the KAPA Library Quantification kit. A separate single-read 150-cycle Illumina NextSeq 550 flow cell was used to sequence each immunoSEQ 96-well plate. In the source study's methods: Because the immunoSEQ output included only junctional sequences and no quality scores, the filtering could not be the same as the filtering used for full-length reads. Sequences were annotated with PyIR, a Python wrapper for IgBLAST v1.9, using IMGT germline references to assign V/J genes and CDR3. Reads with weak V/J assignments (E-value above 1e-6), missing CDR3, stop codons, out-of-frame junctions, or ambiguous translated residues were removed. A V3J clonotype was defined by an identical inferred V gene, J gene, and CDR3 amino acid sequence. The percentage overlap between two repertoires was calculated by dividing the number of shared unique clonotypes by the size of the smaller repertoire. Richness of each repertoire was evaluated using RTK rarefaction, the Chao1 estimator, and Recon v2.1 estimates of unobserved clonotypes. TCRdb mirrors the immuneACCESS table, restricted to in-frame sequences. Some clones are absent from its copies; in checked studies, under half trace to an unresolved V gene, and the reason for the others is unknown. V and J calls and clone size are as listed in that table; D and trimming were resolved from the DNA. Recorded for this sample are 530,000 or so clones; about 75% of them occurred a single time. The ten biggest clones cover around 13% of the sample.

The clonotype originates from a woman in her thirties or forties in good health. Some clones in this sample may be carry-over from other donors' samples. What was sequenced was PBMCs. The chain is assembled from TRBV7-2 and TRBJ1-2; the D gene cannot be named for sure. In nucleotide form, the sequence is TGTGCCAGCAGCTTAGAGGCAGATAACTATGGCTACACCTTC. Translation gives CASSLEADNYGYTF.